This T cell receptor beta chain is from a study of read filtering for tumor transcriptome and immune sequencing. Findings and limits, study-wide: Dropping single-read clonotypes raised IR-seq and RNA-seq shared-clonotype correlation.

In this sample, this clonotype turned up many times. Its antigen is unknown. Molecular barcoded adaptors covering alpha/delta and beta/gamma chains were used on roughly 400 ng RNA. TCRdb reprocessed the reads with MiXCR, giving one entry per CDR3 protein. The table shows roughly 38,000 distinct CDR3 sequences, with about an eighth occurring only once. V gave up 1 base and J gave up 2 bases, with 11 bases separating them. Per germline, CDR1 SGHVS and CDR2 FNYEAQ. The CDR3 spans 15 residues. The sequence was obtained from a donor older than 35 with multiple myeloma. Sequences were obtained from a population of CD138-negative cells sorted from bone marrow. The rearrangement uses TRBV7-6 and TRBJ2-5, with D possibly TRBD1 on 5 matching bases. CDR3 sequence (DNA): TGTGCCAGCAGCTTAGTCACCAGGGTTCAAGAGACCCAGTACTTC. Protein sequence: CASSLVTRVQETQYF.